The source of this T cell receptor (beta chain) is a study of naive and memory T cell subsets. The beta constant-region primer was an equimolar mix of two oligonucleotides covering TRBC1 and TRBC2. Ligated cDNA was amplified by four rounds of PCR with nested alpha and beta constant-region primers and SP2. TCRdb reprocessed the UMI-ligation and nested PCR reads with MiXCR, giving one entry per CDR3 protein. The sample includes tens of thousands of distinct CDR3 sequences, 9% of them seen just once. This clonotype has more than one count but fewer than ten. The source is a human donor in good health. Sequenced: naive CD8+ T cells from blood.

CDR3 in DNA: TGCGCCAGCAGCCAGAGGGGGGCAGGGGAAGCTTTCTTT. It specifies CASSQRGAGEAFF. This chain joins TRBV4-1 and TRBJ1-1, with D possibly TRBD1 on 6 matching bases. Deletions cut 3 bases from V and 8 bases from J, with 13 bases between. This CDR3 spans 13 amino acids. Germline V lookup: CDR1 MGHRA, CDR2 YSYEKL.